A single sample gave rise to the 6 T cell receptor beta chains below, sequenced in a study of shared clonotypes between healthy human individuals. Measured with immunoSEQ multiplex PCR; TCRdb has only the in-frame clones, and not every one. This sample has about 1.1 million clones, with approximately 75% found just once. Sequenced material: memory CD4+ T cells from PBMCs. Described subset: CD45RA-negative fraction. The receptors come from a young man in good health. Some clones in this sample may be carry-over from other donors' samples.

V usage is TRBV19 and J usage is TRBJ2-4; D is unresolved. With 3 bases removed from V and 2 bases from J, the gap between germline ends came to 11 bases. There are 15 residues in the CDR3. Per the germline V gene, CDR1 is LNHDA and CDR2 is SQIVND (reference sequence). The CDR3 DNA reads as TGTGCCAGTAGTATTTATTCCTCGACCAAAAACATTCAGTACTTC. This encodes CASSIYSSTKNIQYF.

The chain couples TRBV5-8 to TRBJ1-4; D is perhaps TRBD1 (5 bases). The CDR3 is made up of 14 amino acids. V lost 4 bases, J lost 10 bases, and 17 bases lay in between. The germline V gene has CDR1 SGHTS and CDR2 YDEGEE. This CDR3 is CASSPDRGQRKLFF. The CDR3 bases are TGTGCCAGCAGCCCGGACCGGGGCCAGAGAAAACTGTTTTTT.

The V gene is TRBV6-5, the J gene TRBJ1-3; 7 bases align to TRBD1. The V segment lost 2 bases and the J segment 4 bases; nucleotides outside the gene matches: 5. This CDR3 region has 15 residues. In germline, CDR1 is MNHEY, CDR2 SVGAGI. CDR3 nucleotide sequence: TGTGCCAGCAGTTACGACAGGGAGGCCGGAAACACCATATATTTT. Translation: CASSYDREAGNTIYF.

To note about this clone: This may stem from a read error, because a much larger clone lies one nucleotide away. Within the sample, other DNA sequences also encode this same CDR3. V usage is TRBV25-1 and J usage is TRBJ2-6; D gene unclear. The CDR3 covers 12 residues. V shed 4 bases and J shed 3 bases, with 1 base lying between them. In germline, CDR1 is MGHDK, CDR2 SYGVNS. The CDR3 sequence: CASSVGANVLTF. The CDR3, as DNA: TGTGCCAGCAGTGTTGGGGCCAACGTCCTGACTTTC.

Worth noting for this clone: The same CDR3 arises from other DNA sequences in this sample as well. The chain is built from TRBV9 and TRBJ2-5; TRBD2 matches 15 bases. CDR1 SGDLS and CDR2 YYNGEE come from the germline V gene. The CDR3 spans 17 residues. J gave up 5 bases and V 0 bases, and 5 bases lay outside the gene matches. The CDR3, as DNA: TGTGCCAGCAGCGTAGGGGGACTAGCGGGAGGTCAGGAGACCCAGTACTTC. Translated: CASSVGGLAGGQETQYF. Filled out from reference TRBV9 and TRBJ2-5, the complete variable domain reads DSGVTQTPKHLITATGQRVTLRCSPRSGDLSVYWYQQSLDQGLQFLIQYYNGEERAKGNILERFSAQQFPDLHSELNLSSLELGDSALYFCASSVGGLAGGQETQYFGPGTRLLVL.

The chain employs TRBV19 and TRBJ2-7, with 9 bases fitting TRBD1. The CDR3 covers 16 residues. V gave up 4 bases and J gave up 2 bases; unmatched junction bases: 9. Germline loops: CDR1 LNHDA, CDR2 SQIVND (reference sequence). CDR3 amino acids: CASSTPSGQGTYEQYF. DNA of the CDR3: TGTGCCAGTAGTACCCCCTCGGGACAGGGAACCTACGAGCAGTACTTC.